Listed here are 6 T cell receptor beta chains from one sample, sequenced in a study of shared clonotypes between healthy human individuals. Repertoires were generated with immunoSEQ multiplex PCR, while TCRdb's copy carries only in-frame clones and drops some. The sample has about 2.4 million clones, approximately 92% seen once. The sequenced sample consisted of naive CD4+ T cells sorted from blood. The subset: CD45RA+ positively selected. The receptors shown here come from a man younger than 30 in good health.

The CDR3 loop is CASSAGQGAGTGELFF. In DNA, the CDR3 is TGTGCCAGCAGTGCTGGACAGGGGGCAGGCACCGGGGAGCTGTTTTTT. The chain links TRBV5-6 to TRBJ2-2, with TRBD1 identical over 11 bases. With V trimmed by 5 bases and J by 4 bases, 7 bases remained unmatched. CDR3 length: 16 amino acids. Germline values: CDR1 SGHDT, CDR2 YYEEEE.

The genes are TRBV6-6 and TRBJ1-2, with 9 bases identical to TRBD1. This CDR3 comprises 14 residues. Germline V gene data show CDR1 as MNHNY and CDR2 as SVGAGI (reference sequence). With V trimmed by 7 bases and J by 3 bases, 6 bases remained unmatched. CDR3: CASTPGDRDYGYTF. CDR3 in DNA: TGTGCCAGCACCCCGGGGGACAGGGACTATGGCTACACCTTC.

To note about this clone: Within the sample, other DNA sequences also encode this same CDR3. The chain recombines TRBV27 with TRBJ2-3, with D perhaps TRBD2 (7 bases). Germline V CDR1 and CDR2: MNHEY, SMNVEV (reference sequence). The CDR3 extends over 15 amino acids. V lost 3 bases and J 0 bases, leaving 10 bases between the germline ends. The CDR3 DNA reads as TGTGCCAGCAGTTTTGGGGGGGGCAGCACAGATACGCAGTATTTT. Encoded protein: CASSFGGGSTDTQYF.

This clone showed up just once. The CDR3 DNA reads TGCAGCGTCCCGACAAACTTCGGGGGGATCCACAATGAGCAGTTCTTC. This gives the protein CSVPTNFGGIHNEQFF. V gene TRBV29-1 combines with J gene TRBJ2-1; TRBD2 matches at 7 bases. J was trimmed by 5 bases and V by 6 bases; bases with no gene match: 16. This CDR3 comprises 16 residues. Per the germline V gene, CDR1 is SQVTM and CDR2 is ANQGSEA.

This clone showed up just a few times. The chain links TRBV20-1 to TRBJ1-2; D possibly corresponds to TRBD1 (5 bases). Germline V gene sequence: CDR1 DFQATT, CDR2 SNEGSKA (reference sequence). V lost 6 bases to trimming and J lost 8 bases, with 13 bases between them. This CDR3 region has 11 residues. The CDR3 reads CSATRGGGYTF. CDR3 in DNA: TGCAGTGCGACAAGGGGAGGCGGCTACACCTTC.

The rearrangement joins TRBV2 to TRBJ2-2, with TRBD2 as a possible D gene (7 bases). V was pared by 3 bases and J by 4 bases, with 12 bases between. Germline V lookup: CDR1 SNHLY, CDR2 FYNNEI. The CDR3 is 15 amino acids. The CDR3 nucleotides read TGTGCCAGCAGTGATCAAGGGGGGGCCACCGGGGAGCTGTTTTTT. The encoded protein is CASSDQGGATGELFF.